These 32 T cell receptor beta chains share one sample of origin, sequenced in a study of T-cell reconstitution after alpha-beta-depleted transplantation in children. The TCRbeta library was prepared with unique molecular identifiers. TCRdb re-called the PCR reads with MiXCR, one entry per CDR3 protein. The sample shows 450,000 to 600,000 distinct CDR3 sequences, about 18% of them seen only once. The starting material was PBMCs from the stem cell graft donor, obtained from the stem cell graft. The receptors originated from a human donor who donated a stem cell graft to a child with acute lymphoblastic leukemia.

In its sample, this clonotype was seen a few times. This rearrangement joins TRBV4-1 to TRBJ2-7; D unclear. Trimming took off 5 bases at V and 0 bases at J, with 14 bases between the two ends. The CDR3 is 15 amino acids. Germline V gene data show CDR1 as MGHRA and CDR2 as YSYEKL. The DNA for the CDR3 is TGCGCCAGCAGCTTCCGGCGCGATAGCTCCTACGAGCAGTACTTC. Its translation: CASSFRRDSSYEQYF.

This clonotype showed up just a few times. V and J are TRBV13 and TRBJ2-7; D gene uncertain. Germline-derived CDR1 and CDR2 are PRHDT and FYEKMQ (reference sequence). The length of the CDR3 is 15 residues. V was trimmed by 5 bases and J by 6 bases, leaving 20 bases between them. The CDR3 spells CASSDGGSPGAEQYF. CDR3 bases: TGTGCCAGCAGCGATGGCGGATCACCGGGCGCCGAGCAGTACTTC.

This clonotype was observed a handful of times. Germline and junction disagree at one end, which may indicate a read error. As DNA, the CDR3 is TGTGCCAGCAGTATAGCAGGGGGTAACTATGGCTACACCTTC. This codes for CASSIAGGNYGYTF. V is TRBV12-3 or TRBV12-4 and J is TRBJ1-2; the match to TRBD1 covers 7 bases. This CDR3 has 14 amino acids.

V and J are TRBV24-1 and TRBJ2-1, with 8 bases lining up with TRBD2. The germline CDR1 and CDR2 sequences are KGHDR and SFDVKD. CDR3 length: 11 amino acids. J was trimmed by 13 bases and V by 12 bases; bases with no gene match: 10. CDR3 bases: TGTGCCGTCCGAGCGGGAGCGTACCAGTTCTTC. This sequence encodes CAVRAGAYQFF.

This clonotype was counted only a few times. This chain links TRBV20-1 with TRBJ1-3; no clear D gene. The germline V gene encodes CDR1 DFQATT and CDR2 SNEGSKA (reference sequence). V gave up 1 base and J gave up 5 bases, with 9 bases separating them. The CDR3 loop spans 13 amino acids. CDR3: CSARVAGRNTIYF. The CDR3 region has the DNA TGCAGTGCTAGAGTAGCTGGGCGAAACACCATATATTTT.

In this sample, this clonotype turned up a few times. The chain employs TRBV7-6 and TRBJ2-7; 9 bases are shared with TRBD1. This CDR3 comprises 14 residues. The germline V gene encodes CDR1 SGHVS and CDR2 FNYEAQ. The V gene end was trimmed by 3 bases and the J gene end by 4 bases; junction bases not matched to a gene: 4. CDR3 sequence (DNA): TGTGCCAGCAGCTTGAAGGACAGGGGTTACGAGCAGTACTTC. Translation: CASSLKDRGYEQYF.

This clonotype occurred a few times. J is TRBJ2-3 and V is TRBV5-1, with no clear D. V lost 3 bases and J 4 bases, leaving 15 bases between the germline ends. CDR3 length: 15 residues. The germline gives CDR1 SGHRS, CDR2 YFSETQ. The CDR3 sequence: CASSYLGELADTQYF. CDR3 DNA: TGCGCCAGCAGCTACCTCGGCGAGCTGGCAGATACGCAGTATTTT.

This clonotype appeared a few times. The V and J genes are TRBV7-6 and TRBJ2-7, with 7 positions matching TRBD1. With 0 bases clipped from V and 3 bases from J, the junction kept 2 bases outside the gene matches. Germline lookup yields CDR1 SGHVS and CDR2 FNYEAQ. CDR3 size: 14 residues. The CDR3 DNA follows: TGTGCCAGCAGCTTAGCGGGACAGAACTACGAGCAGTACTTC. Amino acids: CASSLAGQNYEQYF. The variable domain in full, with the rest retrieved from reference TRBV7-6 and TRBJ2-7, is GAGVSQSPRYKVTKRGQDVALRCDPISGHVSLYWYRQALGQGPEFLTYFNYEAQQDKSGLPNDRFSAERPEGSISTLTIQRTEQRDSAMYRCASSLAGQNYEQYFGPGTRLTVT.

This clonotype came up a few times. This chain links TRBV12-3 or TRBV12-4 with TRBJ2-1; D gene unclear. The CDR3 length is 13 residues. The V end lost 5 bases, the J end lost 0 bases, and 5 bases lay between the germline ends. The CDR3 protein is CASSVNSYNEQFF. The DNA of the CDR3 is TGTGCCAGCAGTGTTAACTCCTACAATGAGCAGTTCTTC.

This clonotype occurred once. A read error is possible here, since a much larger clone lies one base away. V usage is TRBV7-3 and J usage is TRBJ2-7, with 11 bases fitting TRBD1. The CDR3 is 17 residues long. The V gene's germline CDR1 is SGHTA and CDR2 FQGTGA. In DNA, the CDR3 is TGTGCCAGCAGCTTGGGGACAGGGGGGCTCTCCTCCTACGTGCAGTACTTC. Translated: CASSLGTGGLSSYVQYF. Full variable domain (missing parts from reference TRBV7-3 and TRBJ2-7): GAGVSQTPSNKVTEKGKYVELRCDPISGHTALYWYRQSLGQGPEFLIYFQGTGAADDSGLPNDRFFAVRPEGSVSTLKIQRTERGDSAVYLCASSLGTGGLSSYVQYFGPGTRLTVT.

The chain uses TRBV3-1 and TRBJ2-3; 7 bases fit TRBD2. Germline CDR1 reads LGHDT; CDR2 reads YNNKEL (reference sequence). V was pared by 8 bases and J by 4 bases, with 18 bases of the junction left unmatched. This CDR3 is 17 amino acids long. The CDR3 reads CASCRRRGGLASDTQYF. As DNA, the CDR3 is TGTGCCAGCTGCCGAAGGAGGGGAGGGCTAGCTTCAGATACGCAGTATTTT.

This clonotype was counted a few times. The chain links TRBV6-4 to TRBJ2-3; unclear D gene. CDR1 MRHNA and CDR2 SNTAGT come from the germline V gene. V lost 3 bases and J lost 0, with 7 bases in between. The CDR3 length is 14 residues. CDR3 amino acids: CASSEMGSTDTQYF. In DNA form, the CDR3 reads TGTGCCAGCAGTGAGATGGGGAGCACAGATACGCAGTATTTT.

The rearrangement joins TRBV29-1 to TRBJ2-7; D ambiguous. Germline V gene sequence: CDR1 SQVTM, CDR2 ANQGSEA. The CDR3 loop spans 16 amino acids. V lost 4 bases, J lost 4 bases, and 23 bases lay in between. The CDR3 is CSVAPGSKESGYEQYF. CDR3 nucleotide sequence: TGCAGCGTTGCACCCGGCAGCAAAGAGTCGGGTTACGAGCAGTACTTC.

In its sample, this clonotype was seen many times. This chain connects TRBV5-1 to TRBJ2-7, with 9 bases matching TRBD1. Germline V gives CDR1 SGHRS, CDR2 YFSETQ. Trimming cost V 2 bases and J 3 bases; bases outside gene matches: 3. This CDR3 is 14 amino acids long. CDR3 bases: TGCGCCAGCAGCTTCCGACAGGGGGACTACGAGCAGTACTTC. Its protein is CASSFRQGDYEQYF.

This clonotype was counted between two and nine times. The chain couples TRBV27 to TRBJ2-7; no firm D call. Trimming removed 5 bases at V and 1 base at J, with 15 bases between. CDR3 length equals 15 residues. CDR1 MNHEY and CDR2 SMNVEV come from the germline V gene (reference sequence). The CDR3 loop is CASSLGPLSSYEQYF. The DNA for the CDR3 is TGTGCCAGCAGTCTAGGGCCTCTATCTTCCTACGAGCAGTACTTC.

The chain has TRBV20-1 and TRBJ1-1, with D possibly TRBD1 on 5 matching bases. The CDR3 runs 14 residues. The germline V and J ends were trimmed by 5 bases and 6 bases, with 19 bases remaining between them. The germline V gene encodes CDR1 DFQATT and CDR2 SNEGSKA (reference sequence). The CDR3 is CSAPPGEGTAEAFF. The CDR3 bases are TGCAGTGCTCCACCGGGGGAGGGAACGGCTGAAGCTTTCTTT.

The chain combines TRBV5-1 with TRBJ1-1; D not certain. Germline-derived CDR1 and CDR2 are SGHRS and YFSETQ. Between the trimmed V and J ends, which lost 2 bases and 3 bases, there was a span of 8 bases. The CDR3 covers 13 residues. CDR3: CASSFSADTEAFF. Written as DNA, the CDR3 is TGCGCCAGCAGCTTCTCGGCGGACACTGAAGCTTTCTTT. Filled out from reference TRBV5-1 and TRBJ1-1, the complete variable domain reads KAGVTQTPRYLIKTRGQQVTLSCSPISGHRSVSWYQQTPGQGLQFLFEYFSETQRNKGNFPGRFSGRQFSNSRSEMNVSTLELGDSALYLCASSFSADTEAFFGQGTRLTVV.

The chain uses TRBV5-1 and TRBJ1-2, with D unresolved. In germline, CDR1 is SGHRS, CDR2 YFSETQ. V lost 0 bases and J lost 6, with 9 bases in between. The CDR3 totals 13 residues. The CDR3 DNA sequence: TGCGCCAGCAGCTTGGAAACATTTGATGGCTACACCTTC. This translates into CASSLETFDGYTF.

The chain links TRBV29-1 to TRBJ2-2, with 13 bases that match TRBD2. Trimming at V came to 1 base and at J to 4 bases, leaving 0 bases not matched to a gene. The CDR3 covers 15 residues. Germline V gives CDR1 SQVTM, CDR2 ANQGSEA. The CDR3 coding sequence is TGCAGCGTTGAAGGGACTAGCGGGAGCACCGGGGAGCTGTTTTTT. Translation gives CSVEGTSGSTGELFF.

This clonotype came up a few times. The chain carries TRBV4-2 and TRBJ2-5; 10 nucleotides match TRBD2. V lost 2 bases, J lost 7 bases, and 13 bases stayed unmatched. Germline V CDR1 and CDR2: LGHNA, YNFKEQ. CDR3 length: 17 residues. CDR3 sequence: CASSQPAGGPSIGTQYF. CDR3 coding DNA: TGTGCCAGCAGCCAACCAGCGGGAGGGCCCTCCATAGGGACCCAGTACTTC.

This clonotype appeared a few times. The chain couples TRBV5-1 to TRBJ1-1, with TRBD1 as a possible D gene (5 bases). This CDR3 has 15 residues. CDR1 is SGHRS, CDR2 YFSETQ, per germline. With 0 bases removed from V and 4 bases from J, the gap between germline ends came to 13 bases. The CDR3 protein is CASSLVWGAGTEAFF. The CDR3 nucleotides are TGCGCCAGCAGCTTGGTTTGGGGCGCGGGCACTGAAGCTTTCTTT.

The sample holds a few counts of this clonotype. Its ends do not fully match the called genes, so a read error is possible. The chain uses TRBV7-3 and TRBJ2-1; 14 nucleotides align to TRBD2. The CDR3 consists of 13 residues. CDR1 SGHTA and CDR2 FQGTGA come from the germline V gene. This chain's CDR3 is CASSPGLAGGLVF. The CDR3 DNA is TGTGCCAGCAGCCCAGGACTAGCGGGAGGATTGGTCTTC.

The chain couples TRBV20-1 to TRBJ2-1; TRBD2 might be the D (6 bases). CDR1 and CDR2 from the germline V gene are DFQATT and SNEGSKA (reference sequence). The CDR3 contains 14 residues. Trimming stripped 5 bases from V and 12 bases from J, with 23 bases between. CDR3 sequence reads: CSADASVNTHGQFF. CDR3 DNA: TGCAGTGCTGACGCTAGCGTCAATACCCATGGGCAGTTCTTC.

Only a few counts were recorded for this clonotype. V usage is TRBV27 and J usage is TRBJ2-3; a weak D match, TRBD2 (5 bases). The CDR3 spans 17 residues. Germline loops: CDR1 MNHEY, CDR2 SMNVEV (reference sequence). The V end lost 3 bases, the J end lost 0 bases, and 16 bases lay between the germline ends. CDR3 bases: TGTGCCAGCAGTTTCGCCCTAGCAGAAGCTAGCACAGATACGCAGTATTTT. It encodes CASSFALAEASTDTQYF.

This clonotype came up a few times. The chain recombines TRBV15 with TRBJ2-7; D may be TRBD2 (5 bases). The CDR3 contains 13 residues. V lost 3 bases to trimming and J lost 6 bases, with 12 bases between them. The germline gives CDR1 LNHNV, CDR2 YYDKDF (reference sequence). CDR3 protein: CATSSGNPGEQYF. Written as DNA, the CDR3 is TGTGCCACCAGCAGCGGGAATCCGGGCGAGCAGTACTTC.

This clonotype was recorded a few times. V usage is TRBV3-1 and J usage is TRBJ2-3; 14 bases line up with TRBD2. J was trimmed by 5 bases and V by 4 bases; bases with no gene match: 5. The length of the CDR3 is 16 residues. CDR1 is LGHDT, CDR2 YNNKEL, per germline (reference sequence). For the CDR3, the DNA is TGTGCCAGCAGCCTGGGACTAGCGGGAGCCCAAGATACGCAGTATTTT. As protein: CASSLGLAGAQDTQYF.

This clonotype was seen more than once but under ten times. The chain combines TRBV7-9 with TRBJ2-3; possible D gene TRBD1, 6 bases. This CDR3 comprises 16 residues. Germline-derived CDR1 and CDR2 are SEHNR and FQNEAQ (reference sequence). V lost 4 bases and J 2 bases, leaving 16 bases between the germline ends. The CDR3 loop is CASSYLGQRLTDTQYF. The CDR3, as DNA: TGTGCCAGCAGCTACCTCGGACAGAGACTCACAGATACGCAGTATTTT. The whole variable domain, remainder taken from reference TRBV7-9 and TRBJ2-3, is DTGVSQNPRHKITKRGQNVTFRCDPISEHNRLYWYRQTLGQGPEFLTYFQNEAQLEKSRLLSDRFSAERPKGSFSTLEIQRTEQGDSAMYLCASSYLGQRLTDTQYFGPGTRLTVL.

This clonotype occurred a few times. The chain is built from TRBV29-1 and TRBJ1-1; the D gene is possibly TRBD1 (5 bases). This CDR3 spans 12 amino acids. V was shortened by 1 base and J by 9 bases, with 12 bases between the two germline ends. In germline, CDR1 is SQVTM, CDR2 ANQGSEA. This CDR3 reads CSVEGWQGQAFF. The CDR3 region has the DNA TGCAGCGTTGAAGGATGGCAGGGCCAAGCTTTCTTT.

This clonotype was picked up a small number of times. The V call is TRBV5-1, the J call TRBJ2-7, with 10 bases aligning to TRBD2. The J segment lost 2 bases and the V segment lost 3 bases, leaving 5 bases of the junction unmatched. CDR3 length: 15 residues. Germline V gene lookup returns CDR1 SGHRS and CDR2 YFSETQ. CDR3 DNA: TGCGCCAGCAGCTCGTTACTAGCGGGGACCTACGAGCAGTACTTC. It specifies CASSSLLAGTYEQYF.

This clonotype was seen a few times. The chain couples TRBV4-2 to TRBJ2-7; 8 bases line up with TRBD2. Germline CDR1 is LGHNA and CDR2 is YNFKEQ. V shed 3 bases and J 1 base; nucleotides not matched to a gene: 8. The CDR3 consists of 16 residues. The CDR3 reads CASSQEGTSPSYEQYF. The CDR3 bases are TGTGCCAGCAGCCAGGAAGGGACTAGTCCTTCCTACGAGCAGTACTTC.

V and J are TRBV20-1 and TRBJ2-3; 9 nucleotides align to TRBD2. CDR1 and CDR2 (germline): DFQATT, SNEGSKA (reference sequence). V shed 6 bases and J 1 base; nucleotides not matched to a gene: 8. The CDR3 consists of 15 residues. CDR3 DNA sequence: TGCAGTGCCGGCGGGAGGGCCGCCCGCACAGATACGCAGTATTTT. Its translation is CSAGGRAARTDTQYF.

The chain couples TRBV27 to TRBJ1-1, with D uncertain. CDR3 length: 12 residues. The germline V and J ends were trimmed by 4 bases and 8 bases, with 11 bases remaining between them. Germline V gene lookup returns CDR1 MNHEY and CDR2 SMNVEV (reference sequence). The CDR3 loop is CASSSRAGEAFF. The CDR3, as DNA: TGTGCCAGCAGTTCTCGGGCAGGCGAAGCTTTCTTT.